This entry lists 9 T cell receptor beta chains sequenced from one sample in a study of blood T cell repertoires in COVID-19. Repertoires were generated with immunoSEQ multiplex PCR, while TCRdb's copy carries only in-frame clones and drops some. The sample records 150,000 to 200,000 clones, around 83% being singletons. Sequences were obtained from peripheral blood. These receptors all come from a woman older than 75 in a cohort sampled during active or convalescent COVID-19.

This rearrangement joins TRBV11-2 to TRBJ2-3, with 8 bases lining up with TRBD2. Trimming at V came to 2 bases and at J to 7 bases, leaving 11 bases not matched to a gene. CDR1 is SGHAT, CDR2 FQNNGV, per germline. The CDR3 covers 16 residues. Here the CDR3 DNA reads TGTGCCAGCAGCTTATCGCGTAGCGGGATCATAAATACGCAGTATTTT. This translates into CASSLSRSGIINTQYF.

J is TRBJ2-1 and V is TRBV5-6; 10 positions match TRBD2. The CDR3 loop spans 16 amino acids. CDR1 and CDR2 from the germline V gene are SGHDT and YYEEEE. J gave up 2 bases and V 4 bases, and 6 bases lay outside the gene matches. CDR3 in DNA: TGTGCCAGCAGCCATCCTAGCGGGGGCGCCTACAATGAGCAGTTCTTC. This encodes CASSHPSGGAYNEQFF.

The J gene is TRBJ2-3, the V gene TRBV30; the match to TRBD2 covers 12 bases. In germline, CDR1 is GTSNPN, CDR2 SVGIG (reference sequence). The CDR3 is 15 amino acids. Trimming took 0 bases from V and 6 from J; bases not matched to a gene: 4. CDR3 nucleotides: TGTGCCTGGAGTGTACTAGCGGGGGGTCTGGATACGCAGTATTTT. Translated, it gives CAWSVLAGGLDTQYF.

The CDR3 DNA is TGTGCCTGGAGCGCGGACAGGGGGACACCCCAGCATTTT. It encodes CAWSADRGTPQHF. The chain combines TRBV30 with TRBJ1-5, with 10 nucleotides matching TRBD1. Germline trimming cut 3 bases from V and 10 bases from J; bases unmatched to any gene: 6. Germline V lookup: CDR1 GTSNPN, CDR2 SVGIG (reference sequence). This CDR3 is 13 amino acids long.

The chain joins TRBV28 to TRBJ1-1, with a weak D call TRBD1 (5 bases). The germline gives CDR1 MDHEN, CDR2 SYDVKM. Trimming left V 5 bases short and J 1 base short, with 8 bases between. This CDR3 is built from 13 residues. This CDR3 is CASSADRNTEAFF. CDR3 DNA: TGTGCCAGCAGTGCAGACAGGAACACTGAAGCTTTCTTT.

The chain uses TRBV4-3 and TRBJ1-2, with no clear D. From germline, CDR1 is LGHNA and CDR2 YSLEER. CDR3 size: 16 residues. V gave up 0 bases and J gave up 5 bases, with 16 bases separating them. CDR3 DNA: TGCGCCAGCAGCCAAGAGGGCCTTGCGAGTTCTTATGGCTACACCTTC. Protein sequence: CASSQEGLASSYGYTF.

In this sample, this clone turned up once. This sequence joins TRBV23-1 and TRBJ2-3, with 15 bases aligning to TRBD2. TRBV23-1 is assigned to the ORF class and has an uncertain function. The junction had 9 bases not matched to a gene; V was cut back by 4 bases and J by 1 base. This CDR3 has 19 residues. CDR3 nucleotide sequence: TGCGCCAGCAGTCGTATCGGGACTAGCGGGAGGCCCTGCACAGATACGCAGTATTTT. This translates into CASSRIGTSGRPCTDTQYF.

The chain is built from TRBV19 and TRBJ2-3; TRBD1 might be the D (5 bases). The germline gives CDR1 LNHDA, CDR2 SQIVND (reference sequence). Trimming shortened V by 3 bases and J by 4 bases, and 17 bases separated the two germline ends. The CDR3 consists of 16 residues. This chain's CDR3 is CASSMAGQGSADTQYF. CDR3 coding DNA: TGTGCCAGTAGTATGGCAGGGCAGGGCTCAGCAGATACGCAGTATTTT.

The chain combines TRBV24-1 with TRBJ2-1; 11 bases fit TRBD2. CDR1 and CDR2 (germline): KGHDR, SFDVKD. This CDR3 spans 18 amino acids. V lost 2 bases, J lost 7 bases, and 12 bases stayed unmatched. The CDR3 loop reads CATSDWASGGPTPNEQFF. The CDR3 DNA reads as TGTGCCACCAGTGATTGGGCTAGCGGGGGGCCCACTCCTAATGAGCAGTTCTTC.